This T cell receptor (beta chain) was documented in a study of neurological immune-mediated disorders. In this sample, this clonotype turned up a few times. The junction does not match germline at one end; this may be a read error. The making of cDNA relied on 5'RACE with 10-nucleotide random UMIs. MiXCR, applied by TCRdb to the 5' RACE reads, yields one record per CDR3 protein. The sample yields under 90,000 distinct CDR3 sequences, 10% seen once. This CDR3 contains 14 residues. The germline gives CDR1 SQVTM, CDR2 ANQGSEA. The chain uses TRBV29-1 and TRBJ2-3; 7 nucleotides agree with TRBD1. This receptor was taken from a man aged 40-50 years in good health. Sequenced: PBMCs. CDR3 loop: CSVEGTAQTDTQYF. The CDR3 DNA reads TGCAGCGTGGAAGGGACAGCGCAGACAGATACGCAGTATTTT.